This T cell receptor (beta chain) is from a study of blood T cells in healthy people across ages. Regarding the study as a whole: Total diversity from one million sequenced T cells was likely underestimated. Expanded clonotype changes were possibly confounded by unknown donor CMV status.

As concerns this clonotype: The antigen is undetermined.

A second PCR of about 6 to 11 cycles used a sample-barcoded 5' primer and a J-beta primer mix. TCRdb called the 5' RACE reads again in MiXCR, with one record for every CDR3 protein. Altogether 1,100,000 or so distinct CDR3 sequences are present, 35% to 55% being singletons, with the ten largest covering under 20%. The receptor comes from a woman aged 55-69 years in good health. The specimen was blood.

The CDR3, as DNA: TGCGCCAGCAGCCAAGTGGGCGTCTCTGGGGCCAACGTCCTGACTTTC. This encodes CASSQVGVSGANVLTF. The rearrangement uses TRBV4-1 and TRBJ2-6; no reliable D call. CDR3 length: 16 residues. CDR1 is MGHRA, CDR2 YSYEKL, per germline. The V and J ends lost 1 base and 0 bases respectively, with 7 bases between them.